Detailed here is one T cell receptor beta chain. What it binds is not known. This entry is derived from a study of PD-1 blockade in mismatch repair-deficient tumors. Across the whole study: Patients had about 13 mismatch repair-deficient cancer types and were previously treated and progressing.

TCRdb's copy holds only in-frame clones and misses some; the assay was immunoSEQ multiplex PCR. Counted here are some 100,000 clones, 82% occurring once; the ten biggest clones make up about 6.3%. Overall study findings and caveats: After pembrolizumab, tumor-resident clones rose rapidly, then generally contracted before radiologic responses.

There are 15 residues in the CDR3. Trimming took off 2 bases at V and 0 bases at J, with 10 bases between the two ends. The germline CDR1 and CDR2 sequences are SEHNR and FQNEAQ (reference sequence). A few pembrolizumab responders had their TCRs sequenced. This receptor was taken from an adult with mismatch repair-deficient cancer. This sample comprised peripheral blood, obtained approximately 36 weeks after starting pembrolizumab. The V call is TRBV7-9, the J call TRBJ1-1; D remains unclear. This CDR3 reads CASSLLRLMNTEAFF. The CDR3 DNA reads TGTGCCAGCAGCTTACTGAGATTGATGAACACTGAAGCTTTCTTT.